What follows are 29 T cell receptor beta chains derived from one specimen sequenced in a study of blood T cell repertoires in COVID-19. Profiled with immunoSEQ multiplex PCR; TCRdb holds only in-frame clones, not every one. The sample consists of hundreds of thousands of clones, about 90% of them appearing once. Sequencing was done on a sample of peripheral blood. Receptors were obtained from a woman aged 25 to 45 who had recovered from COVID-19.

This chain uses TRBV5-1 with TRBJ1-1; TRBD1 is a possible D gene (5 bases). Germline V gene sequence: CDR1 SGHRS, CDR2 YFSETQ. The CDR3 length is 13 residues. The ends were cut back, 2 bases at V and 5 bases at J, with 10 bases in the middle. The CDR3 bases are TGCGCCAGCAGCTTATCGCGGGGGACTGAAGCTTTCTTT. It yields the protein CASSLSRGTEAFF. Full variable domain (outside the CDR3, taken from reference TRBV5-1 and TRBJ1-1): KAGVTQTPRYLIKTRGQQVTLSCSPISGHRSVSWYQQTPGQGLQFLFEYFSETQRNKGNFPGRFSGRQFSNSRSEMNVSTLELGDSALYLCASSLSRGTEAFFGQGTRLTVV.

This rearrangement joins TRBV6-5 to TRBJ2-4; unclear D gene. CDR3 length equals 15 residues. CDR1 MNHEY and CDR2 SVGAGI come from the germline V gene. V lost 6 bases and J 1 base, leaving 13 bases between the germline ends. CDR3 in amino acids: CASRFSRVAKNIQYF. The CDR3 bases are TGTGCCAGCAGATTTAGCCGGGTCGCCAAAAACATTCAGTACTTC.

The chain joins TRBV18 to TRBJ2-3; D ambiguous. The V and J ends lost 6 bases and 4 bases respectively, with 8 bases between them. CDR1 is KGHSH, CDR2 LQKENI, per germline. The CDR3 covers 12 residues. For the CDR3, the DNA is TGTGCCAGCTCCTCCTCCCCAGATACGCAGTATTTT. Residues: CASSSSPDTQYF.

J is TRBJ1-2 and V is TRBV2; 12 positions agree with TRBD1. Per germline, CDR1 SNHLY and CDR2 FYNNEI. CDR3 size: 15 residues. Trimming cost V 5 bases and J 6 bases; bases outside gene matches: 7. CDR3 bases: TGTGCCAGCAGTCTAGGGGGACAGGGGGCCCATGGCTACACCTTC. As protein: CASSLGGQGAHGYTF.

This clone has only one observation. V is TRBV3-1 (or the pseudogene TRBV3-2) and J is TRBJ2-2, with a possible D match to TRBD1 (6 bases). Germline loops: CDR1 LGHDT, CDR2 YNNKEL (reference sequence). The length of the CDR3 is 16 residues. Trimming took 4 bases from V and 5 from J, leaving 17 bases between them. CDR3 in amino acids: CASSPTRTDLTGELFF. For the CDR3, the DNA is TGTGCCAGCAGCCCGACTCGGACAGATCTAACCGGGGAGCTGTTTTTT.

This clone was detected a few times. This chain uses TRBV9 with TRBJ1-6; 7 bases are shared with TRBD1. Germline trimming cut 3 bases from V and 10 bases from J; bases unmatched to any gene: 7. CDR3 length: 14 amino acids. Per germline, CDR1 SGDLS and CDR2 YYNGEE. CDR3 nucleotides: TGTGCCAGCAGCGGCCGGGACAGAGGGTCACCCCTCCACTTT. Translating gives CASSGRDRGSPLHF. The whole variable domain, remainder taken from reference TRBV9 and TRBJ1-6, is DSGVTQTPKHLITATGQRVTLRCSPRSGDLSVYWYQQSLDQGLQFLIQYYNGEERAKGNILERFSAQQFPDLHSELNLSSLELGDSALYFCASSGRDRGSPLHFGNGTRLTVT.

The chain links TRBV13 to TRBJ1-6; 7 bases line up with TRBD1. V lost 6 bases, J lost 0 bases, and 8 bases stayed unmatched. In germline, CDR1 is PRHDT, CDR2 FYEKMQ (reference sequence). This CDR3 has 17 residues. CDR3 residues: CASSHRGESSYNSPLHF. The CDR3 nucleotides read TGTGCCAGCAGTCACAGGGGCGAGAGCTCCTATAATTCACCCCTCCACTTT. Drawing the rest from reference TRBV13 and TRBJ1-6, the complete variable domain is AAGVIQSPRHLIKEKRETATLKCYPIPRHDTVYWYQQGPGQDPQFLISFYEKMQSDKGSIPDRFSAQQFSDYHSELNMSSLELGDSALYFCASSHRGESSYNSPLHFGNGTRLTVT.

The chain couples TRBV5-6 to TRBJ1-5, with unresolved D. CDR1 is SGHDT, CDR2 YYEEEE, per germline. V lost 0 bases, J lost 1 base, and 8 bases lay in between. The CDR3 runs 15 residues. The CDR3 bases are TGTGCCAGCAGCTTGGAAGCCACCAGCAATCAGCCCCAGCATTTT. Protein sequence: CASSLEATSNQPQHF.

The rearrangement links TRBV11-2 to TRBJ2-1; the D gene is possibly TRBD2 (6 bases). This CDR3 contains 15 residues. V shed 5 bases and J shed 3 bases, with 14 bases lying between them. The germline V gene encodes CDR1 SGHAT and CDR2 FQNNGV. The CDR3 DNA reads as TGTGCCAGCAGCGAAGTCTGGCGGGGCTACAATGAGCAGTTCTTC. Its translation: CASSEVWRGYNEQFF.

The chain couples TRBV28 to TRBJ1-4; 8 bases agree with TRBD1. The CDR3 is 14 amino acids. The germline CDR1 and CDR2 sequences are MDHEN and SYDVKM. With V trimmed by 7 bases and J by 5 bases, 6 bases remained unmatched. The CDR3 nucleotides are TGTGCCAGCAAGAGACAGGGGACAAATGAAAAACTGTTTTTT. Its protein product is CASKRQGTNEKLFF.

The rearrangement joins TRBV6-6 to TRBJ2-3; 9 bases are shared with TRBD2. V was clipped by 0 bases and J by 11 bases; unmatched bases: 9. Germline CDR1 MNHNY, CDR2 SVGAGI (reference sequence). This CDR3 spans 15 amino acids. The CDR3 sequence: CASSYSRLAAVEQYF. The CDR3 DNA reads TGTGCCAGCAGTTACTCTAGACTAGCGGCGGTGGAGCAGTATTTT.

V gene TRBV6-5 combines with J gene TRBJ1-1; TRBD1 might be the D (5 bases). The V and J ends lost 4 bases and 4 bases respectively, with 16 bases between them. Germline CDR1 MNHEY, CDR2 SVGAGI. The CDR3 is 15 amino acids. The CDR3 DNA sequence: TGTGCCAGCAGTTCACCCAGGCCCGGGGGCACTGAAGCTTTCTTT. This gives the protein CASSSPRPGGTEAFF.

V and J are TRBV7-9 and TRBJ2-2, with a tentative D call TRBD2 (6 bases). The ends were cut back, 5 bases at V and 5 bases at J, with 21 bases in the middle. Germline-derived CDR1 and CDR2 are SEHNR and FQNEAQ (reference sequence). This CDR3 has 17 amino acids. The CDR3 DNA reads TGTGCCAGCAGCGATTCATTAGCGGCCTCGAGGACCGGGGAGCTGTTTTTT. Translation: CASSDSLAASRTGELFF.

This clone was recorded once. The chain links TRBV5-6 to TRBJ2-3; D remains unclear. V was pared by 4 bases and J by 0 bases, with 6 bases between. Germline V gene data show CDR1 as SGHDT and CDR2 as YYEEEE. The length of the CDR3 is 13 residues. The CDR3 DNA is TGTGCCAGCAGCAGAACTAGCACAGATACGCAGTATTTT. Encoded protein: CASSRTSTDTQYF.

This sequence joins TRBV3-1 (or the pseudogene TRBV3-2) and TRBJ2-5; 9 bases are shared with TRBD2. The CDR3 consists of 15 residues. Germline CDR1 LGHDT, CDR2 YNNKEL (reference sequence). The V and J ends lost 4 bases and 5 bases, in that order; junction bases with no gene match: 8. This chain's CDR3 is CASSPEIAGVETQYF. CDR3 nucleotides: TGTGCCAGCAGCCCTGAGATAGCGGGGGTGGAGACCCAGTACTTC.

The rearrangement uses TRBV7-8 and TRBJ1-1; D gene ambiguous. Trimming took off 2 bases at V and 1 base at J, with 5 bases between the two ends. The germline V gene encodes CDR1 SGHVS and CDR2 FQNEAQ. This CDR3 contains 13 residues. CDR3 residues: CASSLQQNTEAFF. The CDR3 bases are TGTGCCAGCAGCTTACAACAGAACACTGAAGCTTTCTTT.

The V and J genes are TRBV21-1 and TRBJ1-2; the table assigns TRBD1, which was not confirmed against the DNA. TRBV21-1 is reported as a pseudogene. The CDR3 extends over 10 amino acids. CDR3 in amino acids: CTARVGGYTF. The CDR3 DNA reads as TGTACCGCCAGGGTCGGGGGCTACACCTTC.

The rearrangement uses TRBV28 and TRBJ2-7, with 9 bases matching TRBD1. This CDR3 comprises 15 residues. CDR1 and CDR2 (germline): MDHEN, SYDVKM. V was pared by 6 bases and J by 3 bases, with 9 bases of the junction left unmatched. CDR3 region: CASSRQPGQGYEQYF. CDR3 coding DNA: TGTGCCAGCAGCCGTCAACCGGGACAGGGCTACGAGCAGTACTTC.

This chain joins TRBV19 and TRBJ2-7; 9 nucleotides agree with TRBD1. The V and J ends lost 5 bases and 7 bases, in that order; junction bases with no gene match: 9. Germline V gene data show CDR1 as LNHDA and CDR2 as SQIVND (reference sequence). CDR3 length equals 14 residues. The CDR3 loop reads CASSPGQGPREQYF. The CDR3 region has the DNA TGTGCCAGTAGTCCTGGACAGGGGCCGAGGGAGCAGTACTTC.

The rearrangement joins TRBV11-2 to TRBJ2-5; the match to TRBD1 covers 7 bases. The CDR3 loop spans 14 amino acids. V trimming: 5 bases; J trimming: 4 bases; junction bases outside the gene matches: 7. The V gene's germline CDR1 is SGHAT and CDR2 FQNNGV. CDR3 amino acids: CASSPMTGRETQYF. The CDR3 nucleotides are TGTGCCAGCAGCCCGATGACAGGGCGAGAGACCCAGTACTTC.

The rearrangement joins TRBV5-8 to TRBJ2-2; D uncertain. From germline, CDR1 is SGHTS and CDR2 YDEGEE. The CDR3 is 14 residues long. V dropped 2 bases and J dropped 0 bases, with 5 bases sitting between them. For the CDR3, the DNA is TGTGCCAGCAGCTTATACACGAACACCGGGGAGCTGTTTTTT. It yields the protein CASSLYTNTGELFF.

The gene calls are TRBV2 and TRBJ2-5, with 7 nucleotides matching TRBD2. This CDR3 is 13 amino acids long. CDR1 is SNHLY and CDR2 is FYNNEI in the germline V gene. J was trimmed by 5 bases and V by 7 bases; bases with no gene match: 7. The CDR3 coding sequence is TGTGCCAGCACCGCGGGAGTGGAGGAGACCCAGTACTTC. Protein sequence: CASTAGVEETQYF.

The chain combines TRBV28 with TRBJ2-7; D not resolved. The CDR3 consists of 11 residues. V lost 5 bases to trimming and J lost 3 bases, with 5 bases between them. CDR1 is MDHEN and CDR2 is SYDVKM in the germline V gene. The CDR3 loop reads CASSVNYEQYF. The CDR3 DNA is TGTGCCAGCAGTGTAAACTACGAGCAGTACTTC. The full variable domain, rest sourced from reference TRBV28 and TRBJ2-7, is DVKVTQSSRYLVKRTGEKVFLECVQDMDHENMFWYRQDPGLGLRLIYFSYDVKMKEKGDIPEGYSVSREKKERFSLILESASTNQTSMYLCASSVNYEQYFGPGTRLTVT.

CDR3 coding DNA: TGTGCCAGCATGGGCGGGGGTTTCGAGCAGTACTTC. It codes for CASMGGGFEQYF. V usage is TRBV28 and J usage is TRBJ2-7; 7 bases line up with TRBD2. The CDR3 spans 12 residues. The germline gives CDR1 MDHEN, CDR2 SYDVKM. The V and J ends lost 7 bases and 6 bases, in that order; junction bases with no gene match: 6.

The chain combines TRBV6-2 or TRBV6-3 with TRBJ2-2; 15 nucleotides agree with TRBD2. V was clipped by 5 bases and J by 2 bases; unmatched bases: 6. This CDR3 has 18 amino acids. Germline lookup yields CDR1 MNHEY and CDR2 SVGEGT. The CDR3 coding sequence is TGTGCCAGCAGTGCCGGACTAGCGGGAGGGCCAAACACCGGGGAGCTGTTTTTT. It is translated as CASSAGLAGGPNTGELFF.

The rearrangement links TRBV18 to TRBJ1-4; TRBD1 matches 7 bases. The J segment lost 1 base and the V segment lost 3 bases, leaving 2 bases of the junction unmatched. Germline assignment: CDR1 KGHSH and CDR2 LQKENI. This CDR3 is 15 amino acids long. CDR3 DNA: TGTGCCAGCTCACCCTGGACAGGAACTAATGAAAAACTGTTTTTT. It translates to CASSPWTGTNEKLFF. The full variable domain, its missing parts supplied by reference TRBV18 and TRBJ1-4, is NAGVMQNPRHLVRRRGQEARLRCSPMKGHSHVYWYRQLPEEGLKFMVYLQKENIIDESGMPKERFSAEFPKEGPSILRIQQVVRGDSAAYFCASSPWTGTNEKLFFGSGTQLSVL.

The rearrangement joins TRBV28 to TRBJ2-7; 9 nucleotides line up with TRBD1. Unmatched junction bases numbered 9, after V lost 6 bases and J lost 6 bases. The CDR3 is 14 residues long. Per germline, CDR1 MDHEN and CDR2 SYDVKM. CDR3 DNA sequence: TGTGCCAGCAGCTGGACAGGGGAGATAGGCGAGCAGTACTTC. It codes for CASSWTGEIGEQYF.

The V call is TRBV6-5, the J call TRBJ1-3; no clear D gene. Looked up from germline, CDR1 is MNHEY and CDR2 is SVGAGI. With 2 bases removed from V and 0 bases from J, the gap between germline ends came to 8 bases. This CDR3 spans 15 amino acids. The CDR3 here is CASSYTDNSGNTIYF. The CDR3 bases are TGTGCCAGCAGTTACACAGATAACTCTGGAAACACCATATATTTT.

The genes are TRBV30 and TRBJ2-1; no clear D gene. The CDR3 is 11 residues long. CDR1 and CDR2 from the germline V gene are GTSNPN and SVGIG (reference sequence). V was clipped by 5 bases and J by 5 bases, with 7 bases between them. The CDR3 region is CAWGRDNEQFF. DNA of the CDR3: TGTGCCTGGGGCCGGGACAATGAGCAGTTCTTC.